The 27 T cell receptor beta chains in this list originate from one sample, sequenced in a study of graft-versus-host responses after intestinal transplantation. The assay was immunoSEQ multiplex PCR, and TCRdb's table has in-frame clones only and misses some. The sample has roughly 28,000 clones; more than 85% are singletons. The material sequenced was PBMCs, taken around 63 days after intestinal transplant. Every receptor here comes from a human patient who received an intestinal transplant, so some T cells may come from the graft donor.

The J gene is TRBJ2-1, the V gene TRBV7-9, with D possibly being TRBD2 (6 bases). Germline loops: CDR1 SEHNR, CDR2 FQNEAQ (reference sequence). V was clipped by 4 bases and J by 0 bases, with 19 bases between them. There are 18 residues in the CDR3. CDR3 sequence (DNA): TGTGCCAGCAGCTCGACCGCAGTAGCGGAAAGCTCCTACAATGAGCAGTTCTTC. Protein product: CASSSTAVAESSYNEQFF.

The chain recombines TRBV30 with TRBJ1-6; D gene ambiguous. The germline gives CDR1 GTSNPN, CDR2 SVGIG (reference sequence). The CDR3 totals 12 residues. The V gene lost 3 bases and the J gene lost 10 bases, with 10 bases spanning the gap. The chain's CDR3 is CAWSPQNSPLHF. CDR3 sequence (DNA): TGTGCCTGGAGCCCCCAAAACTCACCCCTCCACTTT.

V gene TRBV6-1 combines with J gene TRBJ1-2, with unresolved D. Germline V gene lookup returns CDR1 MNHNS and CDR2 SASEGT. The CDR3 consists of 16 residues. Trimming removed 1 base at V and 5 bases at J, with 17 bases between. This chain's CDR3 is CASSEVAKVIWYGYTF. The CDR3 DNA reads TGTGCCAGCAGTGAAGTGGCGAAGGTGATATGGTATGGCTACACCTTC.

The V call is TRBV19, the J call TRBJ1-1, with TRBD1 matching over 7 bases. J gave up 3 bases and V 5 bases, and 6 bases lay outside the gene matches. Germline CDR1 LNHDA, CDR2 SQIVND (reference sequence). This CDR3 has 14 residues. This CDR3 reads CASSWGGTDTEAFF. The DNA for the CDR3 is TGTGCCAGTAGTTGGGGGGGGACAGACACTGAAGCTTTCTTT.

V and J are TRBV5-1 and TRBJ1-2, with D possibly being TRBD1 (5 bases). This CDR3 comprises 15 residues. Germline V gene sequence: CDR1 SGHRS, CDR2 YFSETQ. Trimming took off 0 bases at V and 6 bases at J, with 15 bases between the two ends. This CDR3 is CASSLGGRASDGYTF. As DNA, the CDR3 is TGCGCCAGCAGCTTGGGTGGCAGGGCGTCGGATGGCTACACCTTC.

CDR3 protein: CASSPGTAFHEQYF. Here the CDR3 DNA reads TGTGCCAGCAGCCCCGGGACCGCGTTCCACGAGCAGTACTTC. The chain is built from TRBV5-6 and TRBJ2-7, with D possibly called TRBD1 or TRBD2 (5 bases each). Per germline, CDR1 SGHDT and CDR2 YYEEEE. Trimming took off 4 bases at V and 5 bases at J, with 16 bases between the two ends. The CDR3 is 14 residues long.

This clone appeared a single time. The chain's CDR3 is CASSIDQGVNQPQHF. The CDR3 DNA reads TGTGCCAGTAGTATAGATCAAGGGGTAAATCAGCCCCAGCATTTT. The chain couples TRBV19 to TRBJ1-5; D is perhaps TRBD1 (5 bases). Trimming cost V 0 bases and J 4 bases, with 10 bases left between them. The CDR3 is 15 residues long. The germline V gene has CDR1 LNHDA and CDR2 SQIVND (reference sequence).

The J gene is TRBJ2-3, the V gene TRBV15, with 7 nucleotides matching TRBD2. Germline CDR1 reads LNHNV; CDR2 reads YYDKDF (reference sequence). The J segment lost 3 bases and the V segment lost 3 bases, leaving 12 bases of the junction unmatched. CDR3 size: 17 residues. The CDR3 bases are TGTGCCACCAGCAGCCCTTTGGCGGGAGTGGAAACAGATACGCAGTATTTT. This encodes CATSSPLAGVETDTQYF.

CDR3 in amino acids: CASSQGSGQKVYGYTF. The CDR3 DNA is TGCGCCAGCAGCCAAGGATCGGGACAGAAAGTCTATGGCTACACCTTC. V and J are TRBV4-1 and TRBJ1-2; TRBD1 matches at 7 bases. CDR1 is MGHRA and CDR2 is YSYEKL in the germline V gene. Trimming removed 1 base from V and 4 bases from J; junction bases left unmatched: 9. The CDR3 totals 16 residues.

This sequence joins TRBV11-2 and TRBJ2-2; 9 positions agree with TRBD1. Trimming at V came to 5 bases and at J to 3 bases, leaving 7 bases not matched to a gene. Germline V gives CDR1 SGHAT, CDR2 FQNNGV. The CDR3 consists of 16 residues. This CDR3 reads CASSGTGSPHTGELFF. In DNA form, the CDR3 reads TGTGCCAGCAGCGGGACAGGGTCCCCTCACACCGGGGAGCTGTTTTTT.

The chain employs TRBV7-9 and TRBJ1-5; TRBD1 agrees at 7 bases. Trimming took 5 bases from V and 5 from J; bases not matched to a gene: 9. Looked up from germline, CDR1 is SEHNR and CDR2 is FQNEAQ (reference sequence). The CDR3 loop spans 15 amino acids. The CDR3 sequence: CASSRTGDGDQPQHF. The CDR3 coding sequence is TGTGCCAGCAGCCGTACAGGGGACGGTGATCAGCCCCAGCATTTT.

This chain uses TRBV4-1 with TRBJ2-3; a possible D gene is TRBD2 (6 bases). CDR1 is MGHRA, CDR2 YSYEKL, per germline. Trimming pared 5 bases from V and 0 bases from J, leaving 15 bases between. This CDR3 comprises 16 residues. Here the CDR3 reads CASSARDLTSTDTQYF. The CDR3 DNA reads as TGCGCCAGCAGCGCTCGGGACTTAACCAGCACAGATACGCAGTATTTT.

The chain links TRBV7-7 to TRBJ2-2; tentative D call: TRBD1 (5 bases). CDR3 size: 14 residues. The germline V gene encodes CDR1 SSHAT and CDR2 FNYEAQ (reference sequence). The V and J ends lost 3 bases and 4 bases respectively, with 9 bases between them. Here the CDR3 reads CASSFQGGTGELFF. CDR3 sequence (DNA): TGTGCCAGCAGCTTCCAGGGTGGCACCGGGGAGCTGTTTTTT.

The chain joins TRBV12-5 to TRBJ2-1; TRBD1 might be the D (5 bases). V lost 3 bases and J lost 4, with 10 bases in between. Germline V CDR1 and CDR2: LGHNT, FRNRAP. This CDR3 is built from 14 residues. The CDR3 sequence is CASGLGGQYNEQFF. In DNA form, the CDR3 reads TGTGCTAGTGGTTTAGGCGGACAATACAATGAGCAGTTCTTC.

The chain recombines TRBV5-6 with TRBJ2-1; D may be TRBD2 (6 bases). Trimming left V 5 bases short and J 4 bases short, with 10 bases between. In germline, CDR1 is SGHDT, CDR2 YYEEEE. The CDR3 is 13 amino acids. The CDR3: CASRLGGYNEQFF. CDR3 nucleotides: TGTGCCAGCAGGCTCGGGGGTTACAATGAGCAGTTCTTC.

This chain uses TRBV5-1 with TRBJ2-5, with TRBD2 identical over 8 bases. The CDR3 is made up of 15 amino acids. Trimming at V came to 0 bases and at J to 2 bases, leaving 3 bases not matched to a gene. CDR1 SGHRS and CDR2 YFSETQ come from the germline V gene. The CDR3 spells CASSLAPSGQETQYF. The DNA of the CDR3 is TGCGCCAGCAGCTTGGCCCCTAGCGGGCAAGAGACCCAGTACTTC.

This clone has a single count. The junction does not match germline at one end; this may be a read error. The same CDR3 is also encoded by other DNA sequences in this sample. The rearrangement uses TRBV7-6 and TRBJ2-7, with TRBD2 identical over 9 bases. This CDR3 comprises 15 residues. Germline CDR1 reads SGHVS; CDR2 reads FNYEAQ. The DNA of the CDR3 is TGCGCCAGCAGCTCGGGGACTAGCTTTGGTTACGAGCAGTACTTC. This codes for CASSSGTSFGYEQYF.

V usage is TRBV7-9 and J usage is TRBJ1-2; D not certain. CDR1 is SEHNR, CDR2 FQNEAQ, per germline (reference sequence). The CDR3 length is 12 residues. Trimming cost V 6 bases and J 8 bases, with 13 bases left between them. CDR3 bases: TGTGCCAGCAGTCTGGATCAGCGGGGCTACACCTTC. This sequence encodes CASSLDQRGYTF.

In its sample, this clone was seen once. This chain links TRBV28 with TRBJ2-7, with D perhaps matching TRBD2 (5 bases). This CDR3 is 14 amino acids long. V lost 8 bases, J lost 0 bases, and 14 bases lay in between. Germline V lookup: CDR1 MDHEN, CDR2 SYDVKM. The CDR3 nucleotides are TGTGCCAGCGCGAGGACTGGTAACTCCTACGAGCAGTACTTC. Translating it yields CASARTGNSYEQYF. The full variable domain, its missing parts supplied by reference TRBV28 and TRBJ2-7, is DVKVTQSSRYLVKRTGEKVFLECVQDMDHENMFWYRQDPGLGLRLIYFSYDVKMKEKGDIPEGYSVSREKKERFSLILESASTNQTSMYLCASARTGNSYEQYFGPGTRLTVT.

This chain joins TRBV14 and TRBJ2-3; D gene ambiguous. With 4 bases removed from V and 2 bases from J, the gap between germline ends came to 25 bases. Looked up from germline, CDR1 is SGHDN and CDR2 is FVKESK. This CDR3 has 19 residues. CDR3 in DNA: TGTGCCAGCAGCCGGAACCCCCGCCCCGGACGAATATACACAGATACGCAGTATTTT. Encoded protein: CASSRNPRPGRIYTDTQYF. Looking up the rest from reference TRBV14 and TRBJ2-3 gives the full variable domain: EAGVTQFPSHSVIEKGQTVTLRCDPISGHDNLYWYRRVMGKEIKFLLHFVKESKQDESGMPNNRFLAERTGGTYSTLKVQPAELEDSGVYFCASSRNPRPGRIYTDTQYFGPGTRLTVL.

The J gene is TRBJ2-5, the V gene TRBV7-2; a possible D gene is TRBD2 (5 bases). The CDR3 loop spans 14 amino acids. Germline V gene lookup returns CDR1 SGHTA and CDR2 FQGNSA. Trimming shortened V by 5 bases and J by 4 bases, and 14 bases separated the two germline ends. Here the CDR3 reads CASSPRRAGETQYF. In DNA form, the CDR3 reads TGTGCCAGCAGCCCCAGAAGGGCGGGAGAGACCCAGTACTTC.

The chain recombines TRBV5-1 with TRBJ1-2; D is ambiguous. Trimming pared 2 bases from V and 2 bases from J, leaving 10 bases between. The CDR3 has 14 residues. Germline V lookup: CDR1 SGHRS, CDR2 YFSETQ. CDR3 amino acids: CASSFTGSNYGYTF. CDR3 DNA sequence: TGCGCCAGCAGCTTCACCGGGTCGAACTATGGCTACACCTTC.

The chain employs TRBV1 and TRBJ1-2. TRBV1 is marked as a pseudogene. There are 12 residues in the CDR3. Here the CDR3 DNA reads TGCACCAGCAGCCAAGGGGGCTATGGCTACACCTTC. It is translated as CTSSQGGYGYTF.

J is TRBJ1-2 and V is TRBV5-6; 7 nucleotides match TRBD1. Trimming cost V 4 bases and J 4 bases; bases outside gene matches: 4. CDR1 and CDR2 from the germline V gene are SGHDT and YYEEEE. This CDR3 comprises 13 residues. The CDR3: CASSTGTAYGYTF. The DNA of the CDR3 is TGTGCCAGCAGCACCGGGACAGCCTATGGCTACACCTTC. Supplemented by reference TRBV5-6 and TRBJ1-2, the full variable domain reads DAGVTQSPTHLIKTRGQQVTLRCSPKSGHDTVSWYQQALGQGPQFIFQYYEEEERQRGNFPDRFSGHQFPNYSSELNVNALLLGDSALYLCASSTGTAYGYTFGSGTRLTVV.

The chain joins TRBV29-1 to TRBJ2-5, with TRBD2 matching over 10 bases. V trimming: 0 bases; J trimming: 4 bases; junction bases outside the gene matches: 8. Germline V gives CDR1 SQVTM, CDR2 ANQGSEA. The CDR3 spans 16 residues. The CDR3 DNA is TGCAGCGTTGAAGATCAAGGAGTAGCGGGGGGAGAGACCCAGTACTTC. This gives the protein CSVEDQGVAGGETQYF.

The chain employs TRBV28 and TRBJ1-5; D is ambiguous. Germline lookup yields CDR1 MDHEN and CDR2 SYDVKM. The CDR3 contains 14 residues. Trimming shortened V by 3 bases and J by 9 bases, and 15 bases separated the two germline ends. The CDR3 region has the DNA TGTGCCAGCAGTTTGGATGGGATCCGGGCGCCCCAGCATTTT. This translates into CASSLDGIRAPQHF. Drawing the rest from reference TRBV28 and TRBJ1-5, the complete variable domain is DVKVTQSSRYLVKRTGEKVFLECVQDMDHENMFWYRQDPGLGLRLIYFSYDVKMKEKGDIPEGYSVSREKKERFSLILESASTNQTSMYLCASSLDGIRAPQHFGDGTRLSIL.

The rearrangement links TRBV7-3 to TRBJ1-1; D possibly corresponds to TRBD1 (5 bases). The CDR3 extends over 14 amino acids. Trimming shortened V by 3 bases and J by 2 bases, and 10 bases separated the two germline ends. Germline CDR1 is SGHTA and CDR2 is FQGTGA. CDR3 sequence: CASSLVGGNTEAFF. The CDR3 nucleotides are TGTGCCAGCAGCTTGGTTGGGGGAAACACTGAAGCTTTCTTT.